These T cell receptor beta chains were read from a single sample in a study of T cells in narcolepsy. Assay used: immunoSEQ multiplex PCR; TCRdb lists only in-frame clones, some missing. Of tens of thousands of clones in the sample, roughly four fifths were seen once. The sample comprised CD45RA- memory CD4+ T cells from PBMCs. Every receptor here comes from a human donor with narcolepsy. Each CDR3 is given with its conserved first and last residue.

v_gene | CDR3aa
TRBV5-1 | CASSLEGRDYGQYF
TRBV29-1 | CSVRASGYEQYF
TRBV28 | CATRWDGLGTNEKLFF
TRBV19 | CASIGKAAHGYTF
TRBV10-1 | CASRLSLPQWEQYF
TRBV5-4 | CASSFFSGPLVGSYEQYF
TRBV6-6 | CASSYSRGPNTEAFF
TRBV29-1 | CSAATGRNSPLHF
TRBV5-1 | CASSLEAGEETQYF
TRBV5-1 | CASSLASARRTDTQYF
TRBV19 | CASSSQRGRNYGYTF
TRBV9 | CASSPRGGDRWDTQYF
TRBV11-3 | CASSDKPNTGELFF
TRBV7-2 | CASSSRAEQFF
TRBV29-1 | CSVAETEGGTGELFF
TRBV7-3 | CASSLDRNQETQYF
TRBV6-1 | CAISESGRDNYGYTF
TRBV5-4 | CASSLAQGTYNEQFF
TRBV6-1 | CASIQGGPNQPQHF
TRBV6-1 | CASSSGTSFGEQFF
TRBV19 | CASRPQGKSTYGYTF
TRBV6-5 | CASSVTGKQPQHF
TRBV7-9 | CASSLARAGEKLFF
TRBV7-2 | CASSLKGGYEQYF
TRBV6-5 | CASGGTVTDTQYF
TRBV4-3 | CASSQDSYSPNYGYTF
TRBV27 | CASRGLDGYNEQFF
TRBV14 | CASSSGLRQSEAFF
TRBV7-9 | CASSLDYGAGYQPQHF
TRBV27 | CASSYRAGNTIYF
TRBV2 | CASIGMRVAGGPGGSPQMKETQYF
TRBV6-1 | CATKLGAGQPQHF
TRBV2 | CASSTGYGNTIYF
TRBV19 | CASSRGGTEAFF
TRBV21-1 | CASSKRVRRSGNTIYF
TRBV13 | CASSKSGVETQYF
TRBV6-1 | CASSEEGIAPNIQYF
TRBV5-5 | CASSLGTGDRPQHF
TRBV6-5 | CASRDRGIGGYTF
TRBV10-1 | CASSERWDTQYF
TRBV28 | CASRGTGAGVLEAFF
TRBV5-4 | CASSLKGPETQYF
TRBV28 | CASSFPGDGNTIYF
TRBV5-1 | CASSPTAMNTEAFF
TRBV9 | CASSVGETSGNTRMETQYF
TRBV21-1 | CASSNYQGYTF
TRBV2 | CASSFSGSNQPQHF
TRBV5-5 | CASSSESRGQPQHF
TRBV29-1 | CSVVGQAGYEQYF
TRBV5-6 | CASSILTDTDTQYF
TRBV19 | CASSIQPGEFAGAFF
TRBV6-1 | CASSHTSGGAYEQYF
TRBV19 | CASSAGTGRQETQYF